This T cell receptor beta chain stems from a study of Graves' ophthalmopathy and Graves' hyperthyroidism. From RNA, the CDR3 regions of TCR beta chains were amplified and sequenced. Scientists carried out first-round RT-PCR using HTBI primers and then a second-round multiplex PCR. TCRdb reanalysed the multiplex PCR reads using MiXCR and keeps one entry per CDR3 protein. In the table there are about 740,000 distinct CDR3 sequences, roughly two fifths of which are singletons. Trimming took 7 bases from V and 3 from J, leaving 16 bases between them. Germline loops: CDR1 SQVTM, CDR2 ANQGSEA. The CDR3 is 13 residues long.

The source material was peripheral blood. The V and J genes are TRBV29-1 and TRBJ2-7; D is perhaps TRBD1 or TRBD2 (5 bases each). The sequence came from an adult man with Graves' ophthalmopathy. The CDR3 coding sequence is TGCAGCGCCAGCAGCCGGGACCACTACGAGCAGTACTTC. It yields the protein CSASSRDHYEQYF.